The 32 T cell receptor beta chains below all came from one sample that was sequenced in a study of T-cell reconstitution after alpha-beta-depleted transplantation in children listed by TCRdb under 2016. Libraries were constructed by PCR. The sample was run on an Illumina HiSeq 2500. TCR library preparation used molecular barcoding, with unique molecular identifiers applied to normalize quantification of the TCRbeta repertoire. TCRdb handled the public reads itself, with Q25 trimming in fastp and clone calling in MiXCR, and kept productive beta chains. Each entry merges the rows of one CDR3 protein and shows their most common DNA and genes. The sample table holds 200,000 to 250,000 distinct CDR3 sequences, of which over 9.5% were seen once. The ten largest clonotypes hold about 4.8% of the sample. The sample was PBMCs from the stem cell graft donor, taken from the stem cell graft. These receptors originate from a human donor who donated a stem cell graft to a child with SCID.

The sample holds many counts of this clonotype. This chain joins TRBV4-2 and TRBJ2-3, with D hard to call. Per germline, CDR1 LGHNA and CDR2 YNFKEQ. The CDR3 sequence is 21 residues long. V was clipped by 0 bases and J by 1 base, with 26 bases between them. The CDR3 region is CASSQDLPNFPQLSRTDTQYF. The CDR3 nucleotides read TGTGCCAGCAGCCAAGATCTACCAAATTTTCCCCAGTTGTCACGCACAGATACGCAGTATTTT.

This clonotype appeared many times. The chain links TRBV7-9 to TRBJ1-4; D ambiguous. The CDR3 is 14 residues long. V was cut by 5 bases and J by 0 bases, with 7 bases left in between. Germline V gene sequence: CDR1 SEHNR, CDR2 FQNEAQ (reference sequence). CDR3 amino acids: CASSNQATNEKLFF. The DNA of the CDR3 is TGTGCCAGCAGCAATCAGGCAACTAATGAAAAACTGTTTTTT.

This clonotype has ten or more counts. The J gene is TRBJ1-2, the V gene TRBV12-3 or TRBV12-4; D might be TRBD1 (5 bases). The V end was cut by 10 bases, the J end by 8 bases, with 20 bases between. The CDR3 runs to 13 residues. In DNA, the CDR3 is TGTGCCACCAGACCCCTTCTGTGGGGGGGCTACACCTTC. The encoded protein is CATRPLLWGGYTF.

This clonotype was seen repeatedly, ten times or more. V usage is TRBV27 and J usage is TRBJ1-2; the match to TRBD1 covers 10 bases. V shed 6 bases and J 4 bases; nucleotides not matched to a gene: 8. CDR3 length equals 15 residues. From germline, CDR1 is MNHEY and CDR2 SMNVEV (reference sequence). CDR3 protein: CASSRTGGPGYGYTF. The CDR3 region has the DNA TGTGCCAGCAGCAGGACAGGGGGACCTGGCTATGGCTACACCTTC.

With respect to this clonotype: This may be a read error, as it is one base from a much larger clone. The chain employs TRBV18 and TRBJ2-5; 7 nucleotides agree with TRBD2. This CDR3 spans 13 amino acids. Germline V lookup: CDR1 KGHSH, CDR2 LQKENI. For the CDR3, the DNA is TGTGCCAGCTCACCGGCAGGGCGGGAGACCCGGTACTTC. As protein: CASSPAGRETRYF.

This clonotype was recorded many times. The chain is built from TRBV18 and TRBJ1-1; D is unresolved. The germline V and J ends were trimmed by 3 bases and 7 bases, with 9 bases remaining between them. CDR1 and CDR2 (germline): KGHSH, LQKENI. This CDR3 region has 12 residues. The CDR3 protein is CASSPTMDEAFF. The CDR3 DNA is TGTGCCAGCTCACCCACAATGGATGAAGCTTTCTTT.

This clonotype was counted at least ten times. The rearrangement links TRBV20-1 to TRBJ2-4, with D perhaps TRBD2 (5 bases). The CDR3 is made up of 13 amino acids. Germline lookup yields CDR1 DFQATT and CDR2 SNEGSKA (reference sequence). V lost 3 bases, J lost 9 bases, and 15 bases lay in between. For the CDR3, the DNA is TGCAGTGCTAGTGGCGGAGGTTCGGGCATTCAGTACTTC. It specifies CSASGGGSGIQYF.

This clonotype was seen repeatedly, ten times or more. The chain combines TRBV15 with TRBJ1-4; TRBD1 aligns across 7 bases. CDR3 length equals 15 residues. V shed 6 bases, J shed 2 bases, and the junction held 6 bases outside the gene matches. The V gene's germline CDR1 is LNHNV and CDR2 YYDKDF (reference sequence). CDR3: CATRRTGRTNEKLFF. In nucleotides, the CDR3 is TGTGCCACCAGAAGGACAGGTCGGACTAATGAAAAACTGTTTTTT.

In its sample, this clonotype was seen many times. The gene calls are TRBV11-3 and TRBJ2-1; 13 bases fit TRBD2. Germline lookup yields CDR1 SGHNT and CDR2 YENEEA. Germline trimming cut 1 base from V and 2 bases from J; bases unmatched to any gene: 2. The CDR3 contains 17 residues. CDR3 nucleotide sequence: TGTGCCAGCAGCTTAGGGACTAGCGGGGGTGCCTACAATGAGCAGTTCTTC. It translates to CASSLGTSGGAYNEQFF. The variable domain in full, with the rest retrieved from reference TRBV11-3 and TRBJ2-1, is EAGVVQSPRYKIIEKKQPVAFWCNPISGHNTLYWYLQNLGQGPELLIRYENEEAVDDSQLPKDRFSAERLKGVDSTLKIQPAELGDSAVYLCASSLGTSGGAYNEQFFGPGTRLTVL.

This clonotype was observed many times. The chain carries TRBV7-2 and TRBJ2-2; D is ambiguous. Trimming left V 5 bases short and J 7 bases short, with 11 bases between. The germline V gene has CDR1 SGHTA and CDR2 FQGNSA. The CDR3 loop spans 13 amino acids. Written as DNA, the CDR3 is TGTGCCAGCAGCCCGGATTGGAACGGGGAGCTGTTTTTT. Its protein product is CASSPDWNGELFF.

This clonotype was counted ten times or more. The chain is built from TRBV5-1 and TRBJ2-2, with 7 bases lining up with TRBD1. From germline, CDR1 is SGHRS and CDR2 YFSETQ. V trimming: 5 bases; J trimming: 2 bases; junction bases outside the gene matches: 6. There are 15 residues in the CDR3. CDR3 residues: CASRNGQANTGELFF. In DNA, the CDR3 is TGCGCCAGCAGGAATGGACAGGCCAACACCGGGGAGCTGTTTTTT.

The CDR3 here is CASSITEEVGSPLHF. CDR3 in DNA: TGTGCCAGTAGTATAACCGAGGAGGTAGGGTCACCCCTCCACTTT. The rearrangement uses TRBV19 and TRBJ1-6; D is ambiguous. The V end was cut by 2 bases, the J end by 10 bases, with 15 bases between. The CDR3 is 15 amino acids. Germline V gene lookup returns CDR1 LNHDA and CDR2 SQIVND (reference sequence). Together with reference TRBV19 and TRBJ1-6, the CDR3 gives the full variable domain: DGGITQSPKYLFRKEGQNVTLSCEQNLNHDAMYWYRQDPGQGLRLIYYSQIVNDFQKGDIAEGYSVSREKKESFPLTVTSAQKNPTAFYLCASSITEEVGSPLHFGNGTRLTVT.

This clonotype was seen ten or more times. This chain links TRBV6-1 with TRBJ2-3; a possible D gene is TRBD1 (6 bases). This CDR3 has 15 amino acids. The ends were cut back, 7 bases at V and 2 bases at J, with 16 bases in the middle. Germline lookup yields CDR1 MNHNS and CDR2 SASEGT. The CDR3 DNA reads as TGTGCCAGCACCCCCCACAGGGAGTTCACAGATACGCAGTATTTT. This gives the protein CASTPHREFTDTQYF.

This clonotype was detected ten times or more. The rearrangement uses TRBV12-3 or TRBV12-4 and TRBJ2-3; no definite D call. This CDR3 has 14 amino acids. The V end was cut by 4 bases, the J end by 0 bases, with 8 bases between. The CDR3 DNA follows: TGTGCCAGCAGTTCCTCCCGAAGCACAGATACGCAGTATTTT. The encoded protein is CASSSSRSTDTQYF.

Many counts were recorded for this clonotype. This chain connects TRBV7-8 to TRBJ1-5; D remains unclear. V shed 2 bases and J shed 6 bases, with 11 bases lying between them. The CDR3 has 14 residues. The germline CDR1 and CDR2 sequences are SGHVS and FQNEAQ. The DNA of the CDR3 is TGTGCCAGCAGCTTACTTGTTACGGGTCAGCCCCAGCATTTT. As protein: CASSLLVTGQPQHF.

The chain couples TRBV20-1 to TRBJ2-1; TRBD2 is a possible D gene (5 bases). The germline V and J ends were trimmed by 0 bases and 0 bases, with 9 bases remaining between them. The germline CDR1 and CDR2 sequences are DFQATT and SNEGSKA (reference sequence). This CDR3 region has 15 residues. CDR3: CSARDVGSSYNEQFF. The CDR3 bases are TGCAGTGCTAGAGATGTGGGGAGCTCCTACAATGAGCAGTTCTTC.

Of note for this clonotype: This may stem from a read error, because a much larger clone lies one nucleotide away. The chain is built from TRBV5-4 and TRBJ1-2; D is uncertain. The CDR3 spans 13 residues. Trimming stripped 7 bases from V and 8 bases from J, with 18 bases between. Germline assignment: CDR1 SGHNT and CDR2 YYREEE (reference sequence). The CDR3 region is CASGSVLVGGYTF. The CDR3 coding sequence is TGTGCCAGCGGCTCGGTCCTGGTCGGCGGCTACACCTTC.

The chain uses TRBV19 and TRBJ2-1; 8 bases fit TRBD1. The germline gives CDR1 LNHDA, CDR2 SQIVND (reference sequence). V lost 9 bases and J lost 10; bases outside the gene matches: 17. The CDR3 has 15 amino acids. CDR3 loop: CASYGGNRGSSEQFF. The CDR3 DNA follows: TGTGCCAGCTATGGGGGGAACAGGGGGTCCAGCGAGCAGTTCTTC.

This clonotype appeared many times. The chain uses TRBV14 and TRBJ2-3, with 7 positions matching TRBD2. The ends lost 4 bases at V and 8 bases at J; junction bases unmatched: 9. Germline CDR1 and CDR2: SGHDN and FVKESK. This CDR3 spans 14 amino acids. The CDR3 nucleotides are TGTGCCAGCAGCCCATCGAGATGGGGGGGTACGCAGTATTTT. It codes for CASSPSRWGGTQYF.

In its sample, this clonotype was seen many times. The gene calls are TRBV24-1 and TRBJ1-2; 7 bases are shared with TRBD1. Trimming cost V 3 bases and J 2 bases; bases outside gene matches: 5. The CDR3 extends over 15 amino acids. The V gene's germline CDR1 is KGHDR and CDR2 SFDVKD. DNA of the CDR3: TGTGCCACCAGTGATAACATACAGGGGAACTATGGCTACACCTTC. The encoded protein is CATSDNIQGNYGYTF.

This clonotype was seen many times. CDR3 sequence reads: CASSGGQSNSPLHF. The CDR3 bases are TGTGCCAGCAGCGGGGGACAGAGCAATTCACCCCTCCACTTT. V is TRBV5-5 and J is TRBJ1-6, with 7 bases matching TRBD1. CDR1 and CDR2 (germline): SGHKS, YYEKEE (reference sequence). The CDR3 has 14 residues. V lost 4 bases to trimming and J lost 7 bases; unmatched junction nucleotides: 5.

In this sample, this clonotype turned up many times. This chain links TRBV5-1 with TRBJ2-5; possibly TRBD2 for D (5 bases). Germline lookup yields CDR1 SGHRS and CDR2 YFSETQ. V was trimmed by 0 bases and J by 4 bases, leaving 13 bases between them. The CDR3 length is 15 residues. CDR3 DNA sequence: TGCGCCAGCAGCTTGGGGACTGGCAGCCCAGAGACCCAGTACTTC. It encodes CASSLGTGSPETQYF.

This clonotype was recorded at least ten times. The chain joins TRBV19 to TRBJ2-1; D is possibly TRBD1 (6 bases). Trimming left V 6 bases short and J 4 bases short, with 19 bases between. The CDR3 totals 16 residues. Looked up from germline, CDR1 is LNHDA and CDR2 is SQIVND (reference sequence). The CDR3 loop is CASSMRSDRKYNEQFF. CDR3 DNA: TGTGCCAGTAGCATGAGGTCGGACAGAAAATACAATGAGCAGTTCTTC.

This clonotype was seen a handful of times. V and J are TRBV29-1 and TRBJ2-3; 13 nucleotides align to TRBD2. Trimming cost V 6 bases and J 4 bases; bases outside gene matches: 7. CDR1 SQVTM and CDR2 ANQGSEA come from the germline V gene. The CDR3 is made up of 15 amino acids. The CDR3 reads CSVKGTSGDPDTQYF. The CDR3 DNA follows: TGCAGCGTGAAGGGGACTAGCGGGGACCCAGATACGCAGTATTTT.

This clonotype has a count of ten or more. The chain couples TRBV15 to TRBJ2-7; 8 bases fit TRBD1. Trimming removed 0 bases from V and 3 bases from J; junction bases left unmatched: 7. The CDR3 runs to 16 residues. Germline V CDR1 and CDR2: LNHNV, YYDKDF (reference sequence). The CDR3 spells CATSRDGQGGFYEQYF. CDR3 nucleotides: TGTGCCACCAGCAGAGATGGACAGGGAGGATTCTACGAGCAGTACTTC.

At least ten counts were recorded for this clonotype. The chain employs TRBV7-2 and TRBJ2-1; TRBD2 matches at 8 bases. Germline CDR1 SGHTA, CDR2 FQGNSA. The CDR3 runs to 15 residues. The V gene end was trimmed by 5 bases and the J gene end by 2 bases; junction bases not matched to a gene: 5. The CDR3 nucleotides read TGTGCCAGCAGCCCAGATAGCGGGGCCTACAATGAGCAGTTCTTC. Amino acids: CASSPDSGAYNEQFF. The whole variable domain, remainder taken from reference TRBV7-2 and TRBJ2-1, is GAGVSQSPSNKVTEKGKDVELRCDPISGHTALYWYRQSLGQGLEFLIYFQGNSAPDKSGLPSDRFSAERTGGSVSTLTIQRTQQEDSAVYLCASSPDSGAYNEQFFGPGTRLTVL.

This clonotype occurred many times. The chain combines TRBV5-5 with TRBJ1-1; D is unresolved. Germline V gene data show CDR1 as SGHKS and CDR2 as YYEKEE (reference sequence). The CDR3 is made up of 14 amino acids. Trimming took 4 bases from V and 0 from J, leaving 10 bases between them. CDR3 in amino acids: CASSRTDMNTEAFF. The CDR3 DNA follows: TGTGCCAGCAGCCGGACGGATATGAACACTGAAGCTTTCTTT.

The sample holds many counts of this clonotype. The chain has TRBV9 and TRBJ2-1; D might be TRBD1 (6 bases). Germline values: CDR1 SGDLS, CDR2 YYNGEE. The CDR3 spans 14 residues. The ends were cut back, 1 base at V and 6 bases at J, with 11 bases in the middle. The CDR3 sequence: CASSVTGNSNEQFF. Written as DNA, the CDR3 is TGTGCCAGCAGCGTAACAGGGAATAGCAATGAGCAGTTCTTC.

This clonotype was observed many times. The chain combines TRBV20-1 with TRBJ2-3; 11 bases align to TRBD2. Trimming cost V 6 bases and J 2 bases; bases outside gene matches: 7. The CDR3 totals 15 residues. Germline V CDR1 and CDR2: DFQATT, SNEGSKA (reference sequence). The CDR3 DNA reads TGCAGTGCGGGGGGACTAGCGGCGGACACAGATACGCAGTATTTT. It encodes CSAGGLAADTDTQYF.

In this sample, this clonotype turned up many times. The chain has TRBV5-1 and TRBJ2-2; D possibly uses TRBD1 or TRBD2 (6 bases each). V was cut by 4 bases and J by 1 base, with 14 bases left in between. Germline V gene lookup returns CDR1 SGHRS and CDR2 YFSETQ. The CDR3 extends over 16 amino acids. The CDR3 spells CASSRAGHQNTGELFF. The CDR3 nucleotides read TGCGCCAGCAGCCGTGCGGGACACCAGAACACCGGGGAGCTGTTTTTT.

The sample holds many counts of this clonotype. The V call is TRBV20-1, the J call TRBJ1-1, with unresolved D. The length of the CDR3 is 12 residues. The V end was cut by 0 bases, the J end by 5 bases, with 7 bases between. In germline, CDR1 is DFQATT, CDR2 SNEGSKA (reference sequence). CDR3 DNA sequence: TGCAGTGCTAGAGAGGGAAGGACTGAAGCTTTCTTT. Amino acids: CSAREGRTEAFF.

This clonotype has a count of ten or more. The chain is built from TRBV20-1 and TRBJ1-4, with 10 nucleotides matching TRBD1. V dropped 0 bases and J dropped 7; count of bases not matched to a gene: 8. The CDR3 runs to 16 residues. Germline V gene sequence: CDR1 DFQATT, CDR2 SNEGSKA (reference sequence). The CDR3 bases are TGCAGTGCTAGAGATAATACCGGGACAGGGGTTGAAAAACTGTTTTTT. This codes for CSARDNTGTGVEKLFF.